This passage covers 20 T cell receptor beta chains from one sample sequenced in a study of monozygotic twins with cystic fibrosis. Assay used: immunoSEQ multiplex PCR; TCRdb lists only in-frame clones, some missing. The data show 30,000 to 35,000 clones, nearly 98% seen once. Sequenced: blood. Every receptor here comes from a girl aged 2 to 9 with cystic fibrosis.

The CDR3 spells CASSLSRGGSQPQHF. In nucleotides, the CDR3 is TGTGCCAGCAGTTTATCTAGGGGGGGCTCTCAGCCCCAGCATTTT. V usage is TRBV28 and J usage is TRBJ1-5, with D possibly being TRBD1 (6 bases). The V gene's germline CDR1 is MDHEN and CDR2 SYDVKM. V was trimmed by 1 base and J by 6 bases, leaving 13 bases between them. The CDR3 has 15 residues.

This sequence joins TRBV5-6 and TRBJ2-7; TRBD2 matches at 7 bases. The germline CDR1 and CDR2 sequences are SGHDT and YYEEEE. The length of the CDR3 is 19 residues. Germline trimming cut 2 bases from V and 5 bases from J; bases unmatched to any gene: 22. The CDR3 is CASSLFVEGERDVYDEQYF. The CDR3 bases are TGTGCCAGCAGCTTATTCGTTGAGGGAGAGCGGGATGTTTACGACGAGCAGTACTTC.

The chain links TRBV18 to TRBJ2-1; D assignment may be TRBD1 or TRBD2 (5 bases each). The CDR3 length is 17 residues. Germline V gene data show CDR1 as KGHSH and CDR2 as LQKENI. V lost 3 bases, J lost 4 bases, and 19 bases lay in between. CDR3 protein: CASSPARGRDLYNEQFF. The CDR3 DNA is TGTGCCAGCTCACCCGCTAGGGGTCGGGACCTATACAATGAGCAGTTCTTC.

The V call is TRBV10-3, the J call TRBJ1-1; no clear D gene. This CDR3 spans 14 amino acids. Trimming stripped 3 bases from V and 3 bases from J, with 11 bases between. CDR1 and CDR2 (germline): ENHRY, SYGVKD. The CDR3 region is CAISEGGLDTEAFF. DNA of the CDR3: TGTGCCATCAGTGAAGGAGGGTTGGACACTGAAGCTTTCTTT.

The rearrangement joins TRBV30 to TRBJ2-7; unclear D gene. V shed 0 bases and J shed 10 bases, with 13 bases lying between them. CDR3 length equals 12 residues. Germline-derived CDR1 and CDR2 are GTSNPN and SVGIG (reference sequence). The DNA of the CDR3 is TGTGCCTGGAGTGTACATCGTGCAGGACAGTACTTC. Its translation: CAWSVHRAGQYF.

The rearrangement joins TRBV6-5 to TRBJ2-5; 8 nucleotides agree with TRBD1. Germline V lookup: CDR1 MNHEY, CDR2 SVGAGI. The junction had 19 bases not matched to a gene; V was cut back by 6 bases and J by 13 bases. This CDR3 is 15 amino acids long. The CDR3 loop is CASREIKGQANGPYF. DNA of the CDR3: TGTGCCAGCAGAGAGATAAAGGGACAGGCGAATGGTCCGTACTTC.

The count of this clone is one. V and J are TRBV4-1 and TRBJ1-4, with 7 bases lining up with TRBD1. The germline V gene has CDR1 MGHRA and CDR2 YSYEKL. There are 16 residues in the CDR3. V shed 0 bases and J 7 bases; nucleotides not matched to a gene: 8. CDR3 sequence (DNA): TGCGCCAGCAGCCAAGAAGGTGACAGGGAGCGTGAAAAACTGTTTTTT. It encodes CASSQEGDREREKLFF.

A single count supports this clone. The rearrangement links TRBV5-4 to TRBJ2-1; TRBD2 matches 8 bases. Trimming at V came to 1 base and at J to 4 bases, leaving 13 bases not matched to a gene. The CDR3 totals 18 residues. Germline-derived CDR1 and CDR2 are SGHNT and YYREEE (reference sequence). CDR3 nucleotides: TGTGCCAGCAGCTTGCTCACTATGGCGGGAGGACAGTACAATGAGCAGTTCTTC. It translates to CASSLLTMAGGQYNEQFF. The full variable domain, completed using reference TRBV5-4 and TRBJ2-1, is ETGVTQSPTHLIKTRGQQVTLRCSSQSGHNTVSWYQQALGQGPQFIFQYYREEENGRGNFPPRFSGLQFPNYSSELNVNALELDDSALYLCASSLLTMAGGQYNEQFFGPGTRLTVL.

In DNA, the CDR3 is TGTGCCAGCTCAGCAGGGGACACCCAGGCTGAAAAACTGTTTTTT. It is translated as CASSAGDTQAEKLFF. The chain joins TRBV18 to TRBJ1-4, with D maybe TRBD1 (6 bases). The ends were cut back, 5 bases at V and 7 bases at J, with 17 bases in the middle. The germline V gene encodes CDR1 KGHSH and CDR2 LQKENI. The CDR3 is 15 amino acids. Variable domain in full (rest from reference TRBV18 and TRBJ1-4): NAGVMQNPRHLVRRRGQEARLRCSPMKGHSHVYWYRQLPEEGLKFMVYLQKENIIDESGMPKERFSAEFPKEGPSILRIQQVVRGDSAAYFCASSAGDTQAEKLFFGSGTQLSVL.

This clone was detected once. V gene TRBV19 combines with J gene TRBJ1-1; D is unclear. This CDR3 region has 13 residues. V gave up 1 base and J gave up 7 bases, with 10 bases separating them. Germline V gene sequence: CDR1 LNHDA, CDR2 SQIVND (reference sequence). CDR3 protein: CASSIVFGSEAFF. CDR3 coding DNA: TGTGCCAGTAGTATAGTCTTCGGCAGTGAAGCTTTCTTT.

The chain combines TRBV2 with TRBJ2-7; a possible D gene is TRBD2 (6 bases). CDR1 is SNHLY, CDR2 FYNNEI, per germline. V was trimmed by 7 bases and J by 6 bases, leaving 22 bases between them. The CDR3 extends over 15 amino acids. This chain's CDR3 is CASTQDRLGLGEQYF. Here the CDR3 DNA reads TGTGCCAGCACCCAGGATCGACTAGGGCTAGGCGAGCAGTACTTC.

The chain carries TRBV30 and TRBJ1-5; the D gene is possibly TRBD1 (5 bases). This CDR3 is 14 amino acids long. Deletions cut 3 bases from V and 5 bases from J, with 14 bases between. Germline V CDR1 and CDR2: GTSNPN, SVGIG (reference sequence). CDR3 DNA sequence: TGTGCCTGGAGCTCCAGGGTCAGCGATCAGCCCCAGCATTTT. The encoded protein is CAWSSRVSDQPQHF.

The chain uses TRBV9 and TRBJ2-1, with 14 bases matching TRBD2. Trimming at V came to 0 bases and at J to 9 bases, leaving 8 bases not matched to a gene. The germline V gene has CDR1 SGDLS and CDR2 YYNGEE. The CDR3 contains 17 residues. Written as DNA, the CDR3 is TGTGCCAGCAGCGTAGCTGGGACTAGCGGGAGTATCACTGAGCAGTTCTTC. Amino acid sequence: CASSVAGTSGSITEQFF.

The CDR3 DNA reads TGTGCCAGCAGTTTTGGGTCTACGTACGTCCTGACTTTC. This translates into CASSFGSTYVLTF. The genes are TRBV28 and TRBJ2-6; D unresolved. CDR1 is MDHEN, CDR2 SYDVKM, per germline. The ends were cut back, 3 bases at V and 11 bases at J, with 11 bases in the middle. The CDR3 covers 13 residues.

This chain joins TRBV30 and TRBJ2-1, with D possibly being TRBD1 or TRBD2 (5 bases each). This CDR3 has 13 residues. V lost 4 bases and J lost 9, with 16 bases in between. CDR1 is GTSNPN and CDR2 is SVGIG in the germline V gene (reference sequence). Here the CDR3 reads CAWKSTWGIEQFF. As DNA, the CDR3 is TGTGCCTGGAAGTCCACTTGGGGGATTGAGCAGTTCTTC.

The V call is TRBV29-1, the J call TRBJ2-3; no definite D call. Germline V gives CDR1 SQVTM, CDR2 ANQGSEA. This CDR3 spans 11 amino acids. Trimming left V 7 bases short and J 0 bases short, with 5 bases between. As DNA, the CDR3 is TGCAGCGCGCCAAGCACAGATACGCAGTATTTT. Translation: CSAPSTDTQYF.

This sequence joins TRBV6-5 and TRBJ2-7; the match to TRBD2 covers 10 bases. This CDR3 contains 14 residues. J was trimmed by 3 bases and V by 4 bases; bases with no gene match: 3. The germline CDR1 and CDR2 sequences are MNHEY and SVGAGI. The CDR3 region has the DNA TGTGCCAGCAGTTCAGGACTAGCGGACTACGAGCAGTACTTC. This codes for CASSSGLADYEQYF.

The V gene is TRBV5-1, the J gene TRBJ2-2; 10 bases line up with TRBD1. CDR1 is SGHRS and CDR2 is YFSETQ in the germline V gene. The CDR3 has 15 residues. V gave up 5 bases and J gave up 6 bases; unmatched junction bases: 7. The DNA for the CDR3 is TGCGCCAGCAGTTTGCGGGACAGGGGCGCCGGGGAGCTGTTTTTT. This codes for CASSLRDRGAGELFF. The entire variable domain, with the rest obtained from reference TRBV5-1 and TRBJ2-2, is as follows: KAGVTQTPRYLIKTRGQQVTLSCSPISGHRSVSWYQQTPGQGLQFLFEYFSETQRNKGNFPGRFSGRQFSNSRSEMNVSTLELGDSALYLCASSLRDRGAGELFFGEGSRLTVL.

The chain carries TRBV2 and TRBJ2-7; D is undetermined. CDR3 length: 14 amino acids. Per the germline V gene, CDR1 is SNHLY and CDR2 is FYNNEI. Trimming shortened V by 4 bases and J by 3 bases, and 13 bases separated the two germline ends. The CDR3 bases are TGTGCCAGCAGTGCTTCGCAGTTGAGCTACGAGCAGTACTTC. Its translation: CASSASQLSYEQYF.

Only one count was recorded for this clone. The V and J genes are TRBV7-2 and TRBJ2-3; D possibly corresponds to TRBD2 (5 bases). The CDR3 is 16 amino acids. Germline V gives CDR1 SGHTA, CDR2 FQGNSA. Trimming took 1 base from V and 4 from J, leaving 15 bases between them. The CDR3 sequence: CASSLGRATTSDTQYF. The CDR3 coding sequence is TGTGCCAGCAGCTTAGGGCGGGCTACAACTTCAGATACGCAGTATTTT.